Below, 14 T cell receptor beta chains from the same sample are listed, as sequenced in a study of CD8 T cells in ankylosing spondylitis. Their target antigens are unknown. A single record per CDR3 protein comes from TCRdb applying MiXCR to the 5' RACE reads. The sample shows about 390,000 distinct CDR3 sequences, 20% to 25% of them seen only once. Study observations and caveats: The study identified a TCR beta motif of under ten highly homologous variants that appeared characteristic of ankylosing spondylitis blood.

Sequences were obtained from blood, either unsorted or a sorted T cell fraction (not recorded which). The receptors come from a male donor with ankylosing spondylitis.

This clonotype has more than one count but fewer than ten. The J gene is TRBJ2-7, the V gene TRBV6-1; no definite D call. Germline values: CDR1 MNHNS, CDR2 SASEGT. Trimming pared 7 bases from V and 0 bases from J, leaving 13 bases between. The CDR3 runs to 14 residues. CDR3 nucleotides: TGTGCCAGCATGGGCGACGGGTACTCCTACGAGCAGTACTTC. Translation: CASMGDGYSYEQYF.

A note on this clonotype: This could be a read error, since a much larger clone is one nucleotide away. This chain joins TRBV29-1 and TRBJ2-3; D gene uncertain. The CDR3 contains 11 residues. CDR1 and CDR2 (germline): SQVTM, ANQGSEA. V dropped 5 bases and J dropped 10 bases, with 13 bases sitting between them. CDR3 coding DNA: TGCAGCGTTTCGCCCGAGGATTCGCAGTATTTT. Translating gives CSVSPEDSQYF.

The sample holds a few counts of this clonotype. The CDR3 sequence: CASSLLGGLSGELFF. CDR3 nucleotide sequence: TGTGCCAGCAGTTTATTGGGGGGCCTGTCCGGGGAGCTGTTTTTT. This chain connects TRBV6-5 to TRBJ2-2; D tentatively fits TRBD1 or TRBD2 (6 bases each). Trimming removed 4 bases at V and 6 bases at J, with 15 bases between. CDR3 length: 15 residues. Germline V CDR1 and CDR2: MNHEY, SVGAGI.

This clonotype was counted once. The chain employs TRBV24-1 and TRBJ2-5; TRBD1 agrees at 11 bases. Germline V CDR1 and CDR2: KGHDR, SFDVKD. V gave up 3 bases and J gave up 5 bases; unmatched junction bases: 4. This CDR3 has 15 residues. The CDR3 sequence: CATSDPRTGGETQYF. The CDR3 DNA reads as TGTGCCACCAGTGATCCCCGGACAGGGGGCGAGACCCAGTACTTC.

This chain uses TRBV3-1 with TRBJ2-7; 8 bases match TRBD1. V dropped 0 bases and J dropped 0; count of bases not matched to a gene: 4. Germline V gives CDR1 LGHDT, CDR2 YNNKEL (reference sequence). CDR3 size: 16 residues. The chain's CDR3 is CASSQDMGTGSYEQYF. The DNA for the CDR3 is TGTGCCAGCAGCCAAGATATGGGGACAGGCTCCTACGAGCAGTACTTC.

This clonotype has just a few counts. The chain recombines TRBV10-3 with TRBJ2-1; TRBD2 is a possible D gene (6 bases). The CDR3 contains 16 residues. Deletions cut 2 bases from V and 2 bases from J, with 13 bases between. Germline CDR1 and CDR2: ENHRY and SYGVKD. CDR3 nucleotides: TGTGCCATCAGTGAGCCAAATAGCGGAGCCTACAATGAGCAGTTCTTC. Protein product: CAISEPNSGAYNEQFF.

This clonotype was picked up a small number of times. The rearrangement uses TRBV20-1 and TRBJ1-2; 8 nucleotides match TRBD1. The V gene end was trimmed by 0 bases and the J gene end by 3 bases; junction bases not matched to a gene: 6. Germline lookup yields CDR1 DFQATT and CDR2 SNEGSKA (reference sequence). CDR3 length: 15 amino acids. The CDR3 nucleotides are TGCAGTGCTAGAGATTCCGACAGGGGAGACTATGGCTACACCTTC. This gives the protein CSARDSDRGDYGYTF.

This clonotype has a handful of counts. This sequence joins TRBV7-2 and TRBJ2-5, with D possibly being TRBD2 (6 bases). The ends were cut back, 0 bases at V and 4 bases at J, with 12 bases in the middle. CDR3 length equals 15 residues. Germline CDR1 and CDR2: SGHTA and FQGNSA. The CDR3 loop is CASSLAMEGRETQYF. In DNA form, the CDR3 reads TGTGCCAGCAGCTTAGCGATGGAGGGCAGAGAGACCCAGTACTTC.

This clonotype was observed a handful of times. The rearrangement uses TRBV3-1 and TRBJ2-1; a weak D match, TRBD2 (5 bases). Germline values: CDR1 LGHDT, CDR2 YNNKEL (reference sequence). This CDR3 is built from 13 residues. V lost 0 bases and J lost 8, with 8 bases in between. CDR3 residues: CASSQDPRDEQFF. Here the CDR3 DNA reads TGTGCCAGCAGCCAAGATCCGCGGGATGAGCAGTTCTTC.

This clonotype was detected many times. The rearrangement uses TRBV12-3 or TRBV12-4 and TRBJ1-1; D gene uncertain. CDR3 length: 12 residues. Trimming pared 1 base from V and 6 bases from J, leaving 6 bases between. CDR3 sequence reads: CASSLVRAEAFF. In DNA form, the CDR3 reads TGTGCCAGCAGTTTAGTAAGGGCTGAAGCTTTCTTT.

The chain recombines TRBV20-1 with TRBJ1-2; maybe TRBD1 (5 bases). V lost 4 bases to trimming and J lost 9 bases, with 21 bases between them. CDR3 length: 14 residues. Germline lookup yields CDR1 DFQATT and CDR2 SNEGSKA (reference sequence). CDR3 nucleotide sequence: TGCAGTGCTATTGGGGGATCGCGGCTAAATAGCTACACCTTC. Its translation is CSAIGGSRLNSYTF.

Only a few counts were recorded for this clonotype. The gene calls are TRBV4-1 and TRBJ1-4, with D hard to call. This CDR3 comprises 15 residues. The V gene's germline CDR1 is MGHRA and CDR2 YSYEKL. V was shortened by 0 bases and J by 7 bases, with 12 bases between the two germline ends. CDR3 DNA sequence: TGCGCCAGCAGCCAAGAGCAGCGAGGCCTTGAAAAACTGTTTTTT. This gives the protein CASSQEQRGLEKLFF.

The chain has TRBV20-1 and TRBJ2-1; D remains unclear. Deletions cut 8 bases from V and 5 bases from J, with 13 bases between. CDR3 size: 12 residues. Germline V CDR1 and CDR2: DFQATT, SNEGSKA (reference sequence). CDR3 amino acids: CSTDRPNNEQFF. DNA for the CDR3: TGCAGTACAGATAGACCAAACAATGAGCAGTTCTTC.

The gene calls are TRBV5-4 and TRBJ1-5; no clear D. This CDR3 has 13 amino acids. CDR1 SGHNT and CDR2 YYREEE come from the germline V gene (reference sequence). V dropped 0 bases and J dropped 6 bases, with 7 bases sitting between them. The CDR3 spells CASSLDQGQPQHF. In DNA form, the CDR3 reads TGTGCCAGCAGCTTGGATCAAGGTCAGCCCCAGCATTTT.